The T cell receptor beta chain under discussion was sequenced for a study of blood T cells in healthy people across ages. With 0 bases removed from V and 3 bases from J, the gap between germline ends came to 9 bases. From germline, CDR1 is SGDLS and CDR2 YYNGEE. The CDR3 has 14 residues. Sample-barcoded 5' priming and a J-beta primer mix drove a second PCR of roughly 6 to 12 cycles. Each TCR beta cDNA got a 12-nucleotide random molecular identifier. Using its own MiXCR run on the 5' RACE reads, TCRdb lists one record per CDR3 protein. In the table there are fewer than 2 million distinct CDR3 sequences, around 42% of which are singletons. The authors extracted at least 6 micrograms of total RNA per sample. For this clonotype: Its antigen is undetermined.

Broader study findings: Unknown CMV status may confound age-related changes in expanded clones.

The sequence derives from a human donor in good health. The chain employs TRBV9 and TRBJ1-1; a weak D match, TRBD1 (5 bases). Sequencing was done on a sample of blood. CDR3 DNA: TGTGCCAGCAGCGTAGATCCGGGGGACACTGAAGCTTTCTTT. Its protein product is CASSVDPGDTEAFF.